This T cell receptor (beta chain) derives from a study of T-cell reconstitution after alpha-beta-depleted transplantation in children. Findings and limits, study-wide: At day 60, the high TCRbeta diversity found in some patients originated from recipient T cells and thymic progenitors that had survived. Once a year had passed after transplant, T-cell counts and diversity came mostly from newly produced T cells.

This clonotype was detected many times. Its antigen remains unidentified. The authors prepared the TCRbeta library with unique molecular identifiers. TCRdb called the PCR reads again in MiXCR, with one record for every CDR3 protein. This sample has 150,000 to 250,000 distinct CDR3 sequences, with 6.3% found just once. This sample comprised PBMCs, obtained before TCRalphabeta/CD19-depleted stem cell transplant. The TCR originated in a girl under three years old with combined immunodeficiency, due to receive a stem cell transplant.

The chain's CDR3 is CAIDRDQETQYF. CDR3 in DNA: TGTGCCATCGATAGAGATCAAGAGACCCAGTACTTC. The chain is built from TRBV10-3 and TRBJ2-5; D is unresolved. The CDR3 loop spans 12 amino acids. Trimming removed 8 bases from V and 2 bases from J, with 9 bases in between. Germline V gene data show CDR1 as ENHRY and CDR2 as SYGVKD.